This entry concerns a single T cell receptor beta chain. Original methodology: The authors estimated nucleated cell counts from reference gene primer amplification. Clones were read by immunoSEQ multiplex PCR, and TCRdb kept only the in-frame ones, dropping some. V, J and clone size are those of that table, while D and trimming were read from the DNA. The sample carries roughly 210,000 clones, roughly 91% recorded once. CDR3 size: 13 residues. Per the germline V gene, CDR1 is MDHEN and CDR2 is SYDVKM. V shed 5 bases and J 5 bases; nucleotides not matched to a gene: 5. These data belong to a study of blood T cell repertoires in COVID-19. Study at large: T cells, B-cell-depleted T cells, or PBMCs supplied cDNA or gDNA.

The chain carries TRBV28 and TRBJ2-7, with 8 bases that match TRBD1. This TCR derives from a man under 40 in a cohort exposed to, infected with or recovered from COVID-19 (not recorded which). Sequenced input: PBMCs or T cells enriched from blood (not recorded which). In DNA, the CDR3 is TGTGCCAGCAGTGAAGACAGGGGCCACGAGCAGTACTTC. Residues: CASSEDRGHEQYF.